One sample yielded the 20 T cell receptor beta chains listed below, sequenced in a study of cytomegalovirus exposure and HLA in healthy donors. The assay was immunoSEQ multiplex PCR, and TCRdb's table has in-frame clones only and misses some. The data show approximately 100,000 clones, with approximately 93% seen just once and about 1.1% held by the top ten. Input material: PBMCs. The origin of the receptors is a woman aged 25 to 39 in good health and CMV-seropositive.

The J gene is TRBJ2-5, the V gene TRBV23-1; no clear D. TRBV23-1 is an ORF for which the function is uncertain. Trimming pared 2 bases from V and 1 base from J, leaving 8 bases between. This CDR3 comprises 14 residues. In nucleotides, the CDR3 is TGCGCCAGCAGTCAAGAGACAACCCAAGAGACCCAGTACTTC. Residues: CASSQETTQETQYF.

CDR3 loop: CASSLEWEPLPGELFF. CDR3 nucleotides: TGTGCCAGCAGCTTGGAGTGGGAGCCTCTTCCCGGGGAGCTGTTTTTT. The gene calls are TRBV5-6 and TRBJ2-2; possible D gene TRBD2, 5 bases. The V gene lost 0 bases and the J gene lost 6 bases, with 15 bases spanning the gap. CDR1 and CDR2 from the germline V gene are SGHDT and YYEEEE. The CDR3 consists of 16 residues. Supplemented by reference TRBV5-6 and TRBJ2-2, the full variable domain reads DAGVTQSPTHLIKTRGQQVTLRCSPKSGHDTVSWYQQALGQGPQFIFQYYEEEERQRGNFPDRFSGHQFPNYSSELNVNALLLGDSALYLCASSLEWEPLPGELFFGEGSRLTVL.

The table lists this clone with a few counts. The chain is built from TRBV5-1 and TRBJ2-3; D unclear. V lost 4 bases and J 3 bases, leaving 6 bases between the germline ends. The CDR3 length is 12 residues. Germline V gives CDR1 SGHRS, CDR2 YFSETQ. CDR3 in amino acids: CASSPKTDTQYF. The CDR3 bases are TGCGCCAGCAGCCCCAAAACAGATACGCAGTATTTT. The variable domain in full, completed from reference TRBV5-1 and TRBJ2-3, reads KAGVTQTPRYLIKTRGQQVTLSCSPISGHRSVSWYQQTPGQGLQFLFEYFSETQRNKGNFPGRFSGRQFSNSRSEMNVSTLELGDSALYLCASSPKTDTQYFGPGTRLTVL.

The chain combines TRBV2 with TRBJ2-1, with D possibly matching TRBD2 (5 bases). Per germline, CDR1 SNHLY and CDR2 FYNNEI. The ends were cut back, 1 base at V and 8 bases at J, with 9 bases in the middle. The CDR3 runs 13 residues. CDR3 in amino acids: CASSEGRRHEQFF. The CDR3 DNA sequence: TGTGCCAGCAGTGAAGGGAGGCGGCATGAGCAGTTCTTC.

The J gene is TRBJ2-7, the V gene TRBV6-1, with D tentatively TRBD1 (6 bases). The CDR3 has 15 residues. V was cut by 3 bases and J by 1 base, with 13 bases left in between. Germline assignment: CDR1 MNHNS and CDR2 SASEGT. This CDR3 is CASSEAQGRSYEQYF. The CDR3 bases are TGTGCCAGCAGTGAGGCACAGGGCAGGTCCTACGAGCAGTACTTC.

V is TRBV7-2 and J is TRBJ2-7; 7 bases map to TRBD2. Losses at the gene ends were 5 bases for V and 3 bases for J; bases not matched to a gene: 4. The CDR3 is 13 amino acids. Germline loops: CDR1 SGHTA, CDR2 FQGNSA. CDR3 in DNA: TGTGCCAGCAGCCCACCTAGCGGCTACGAGCAGTACTTC. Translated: CASSPPSGYEQYF. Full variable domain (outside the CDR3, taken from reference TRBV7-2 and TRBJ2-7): GAGVSQSPSNKVTEKGKDVELRCDPISGHTALYWYRQSLGQGLEFLIYFQGNSAPDKSGLPSDRFSAERTGGSVSTLTIQRTQQEDSAVYLCASSPPSGYEQYFGPGTRLTVT.

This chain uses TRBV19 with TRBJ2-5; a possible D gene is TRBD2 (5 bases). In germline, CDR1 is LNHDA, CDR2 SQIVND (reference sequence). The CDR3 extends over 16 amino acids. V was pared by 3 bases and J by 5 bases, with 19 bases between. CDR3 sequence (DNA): TGTGCCAGTAGTATTGGTCTAGCCGGAAGATGGGAGACCCAGTACTTC. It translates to CASSIGLAGRWETQYF.

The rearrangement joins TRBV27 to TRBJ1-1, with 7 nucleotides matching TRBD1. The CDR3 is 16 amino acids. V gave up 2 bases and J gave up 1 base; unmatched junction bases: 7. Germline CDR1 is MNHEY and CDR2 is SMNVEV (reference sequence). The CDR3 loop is CASSLRPRTGNTEAFF. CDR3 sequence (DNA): TGTGCCAGCAGTTTACGACCCCGGACAGGGAACACTGAAGCTTTCTTT.

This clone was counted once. The CDR3 loop is CASSLLPGLAGADGNTIYF. The CDR3 region has the DNA TGTGCCAGCAGCTTATTGCCGGGACTAGCGGGAGCCGATGGAAACACCATATATTTT. The gene calls are TRBV11-2 and TRBJ1-3, with a possible D match to TRBD1 (5 bases). Trimming shortened V by 2 bases and J by 3 bases, and 23 bases separated the two germline ends. The CDR3 has 19 amino acids. The germline gives CDR1 SGHAT, CDR2 FQNNGV.

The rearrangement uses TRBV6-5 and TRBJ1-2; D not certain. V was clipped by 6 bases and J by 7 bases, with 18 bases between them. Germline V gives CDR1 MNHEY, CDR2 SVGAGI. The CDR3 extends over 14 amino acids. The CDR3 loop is CASRLPGFHGGYTF. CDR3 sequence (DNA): TGTGCCAGCAGACTTCCGGGGTTTCACGGTGGCTACACCTTC.

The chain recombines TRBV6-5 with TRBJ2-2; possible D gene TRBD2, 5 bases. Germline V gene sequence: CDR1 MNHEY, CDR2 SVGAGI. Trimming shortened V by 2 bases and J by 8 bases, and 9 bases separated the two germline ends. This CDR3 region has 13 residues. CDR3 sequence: CASSYGEYGELFF. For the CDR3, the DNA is TGTGCCAGCAGTTACGGGGAGTATGGGGAGCTGTTTTTT.

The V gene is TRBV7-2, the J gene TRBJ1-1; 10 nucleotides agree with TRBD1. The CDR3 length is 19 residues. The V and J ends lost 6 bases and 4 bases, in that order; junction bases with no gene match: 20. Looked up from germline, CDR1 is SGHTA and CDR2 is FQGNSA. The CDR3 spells CASRIDRGRRLGLSTEAFF. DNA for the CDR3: TGTGCCAGCAGGATCGACAGGGGGCGCAGATTGGGGCTGAGCACTGAAGCTTTCTTT.

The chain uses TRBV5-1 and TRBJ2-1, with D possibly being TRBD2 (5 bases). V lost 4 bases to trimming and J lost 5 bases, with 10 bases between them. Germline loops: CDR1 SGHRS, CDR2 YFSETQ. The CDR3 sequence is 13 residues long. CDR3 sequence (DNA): TGCGCCAGCAGCCCTGGACTCGACAATGAGCAGTTCTTC. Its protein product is CASSPGLDNEQFF.

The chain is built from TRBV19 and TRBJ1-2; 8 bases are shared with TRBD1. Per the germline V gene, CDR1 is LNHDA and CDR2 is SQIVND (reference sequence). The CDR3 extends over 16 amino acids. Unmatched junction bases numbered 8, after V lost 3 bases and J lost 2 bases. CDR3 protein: CASSIVRDRLNYGYTF. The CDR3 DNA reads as TGTGCCAGTAGTATTGTGAGGGACAGGCTCAACTATGGCTACACCTTC. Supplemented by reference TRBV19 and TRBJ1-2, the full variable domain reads DGGITQSPKYLFRKEGQNVTLSCEQNLNHDAMYWYRQDPGQGLRLIYYSQIVNDFQKGDIAEGYSVSREKKESFPLTVTSAQKNPTAFYLCASSIVRDRLNYGYTFGSGTRLTVV.

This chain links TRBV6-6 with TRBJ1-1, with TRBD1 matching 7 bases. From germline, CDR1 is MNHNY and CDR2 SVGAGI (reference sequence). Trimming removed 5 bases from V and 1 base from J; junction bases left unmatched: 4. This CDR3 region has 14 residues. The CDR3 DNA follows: TGTGCCAGCAGTACCAGGGGGGAGAACACTGAAGCTTTCTTT. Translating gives CASSTRGENTEAFF.

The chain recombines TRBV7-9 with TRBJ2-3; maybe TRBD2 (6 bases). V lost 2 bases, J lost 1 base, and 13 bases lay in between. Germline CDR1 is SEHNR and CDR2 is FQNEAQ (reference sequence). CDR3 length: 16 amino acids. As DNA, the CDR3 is TGTGCCAGCAGCTTATATCGACTAGGGGGCACAGATACGCAGTATTTT. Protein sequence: CASSLYRLGGTDTQYF.

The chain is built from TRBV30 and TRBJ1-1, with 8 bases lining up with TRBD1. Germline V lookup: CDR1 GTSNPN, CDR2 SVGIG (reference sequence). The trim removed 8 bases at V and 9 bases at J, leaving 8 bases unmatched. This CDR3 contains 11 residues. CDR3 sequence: CARSTGGQAFF. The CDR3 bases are TGTGCCCGGTCAACAGGGGGGCAAGCTTTCTTT.

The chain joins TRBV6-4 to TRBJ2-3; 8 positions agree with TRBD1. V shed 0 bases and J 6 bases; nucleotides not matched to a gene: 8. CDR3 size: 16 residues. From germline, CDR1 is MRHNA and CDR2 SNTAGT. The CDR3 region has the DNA TGTGCCAGCAGTGACTCGAACCAGGGGGCATTGGATACGCAGTATTTT. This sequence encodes CASSDSNQGALDTQYF.

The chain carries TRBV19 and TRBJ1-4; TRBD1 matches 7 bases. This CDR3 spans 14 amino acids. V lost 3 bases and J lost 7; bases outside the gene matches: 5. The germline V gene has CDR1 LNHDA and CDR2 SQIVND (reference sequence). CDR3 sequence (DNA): TGTGCCAGTAGTATGACAGGGTTTGCTGAAAAACTGTTTTTT. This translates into CASSMTGFAEKLFF.

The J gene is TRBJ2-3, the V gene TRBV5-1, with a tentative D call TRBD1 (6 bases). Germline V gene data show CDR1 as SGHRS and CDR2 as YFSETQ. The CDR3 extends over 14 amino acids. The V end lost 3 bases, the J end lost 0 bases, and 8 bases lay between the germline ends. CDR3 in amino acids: CASSSDSSTDTQYF. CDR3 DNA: TGCGCCAGCAGCTCGGACAGCAGCACAGATACGCAGTATTTT.